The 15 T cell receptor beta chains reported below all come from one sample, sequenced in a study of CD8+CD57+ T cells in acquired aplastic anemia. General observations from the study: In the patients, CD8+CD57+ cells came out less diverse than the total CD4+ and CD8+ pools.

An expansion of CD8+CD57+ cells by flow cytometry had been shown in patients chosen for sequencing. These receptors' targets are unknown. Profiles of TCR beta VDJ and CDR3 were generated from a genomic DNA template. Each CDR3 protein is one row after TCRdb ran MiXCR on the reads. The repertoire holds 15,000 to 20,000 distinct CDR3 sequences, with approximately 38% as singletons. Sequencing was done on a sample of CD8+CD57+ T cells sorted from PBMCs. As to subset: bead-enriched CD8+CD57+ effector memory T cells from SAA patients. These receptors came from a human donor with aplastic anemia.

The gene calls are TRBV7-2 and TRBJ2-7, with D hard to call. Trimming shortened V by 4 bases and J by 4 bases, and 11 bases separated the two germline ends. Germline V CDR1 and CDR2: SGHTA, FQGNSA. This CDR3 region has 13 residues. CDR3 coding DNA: TGTGCCAGCAGCTCCTCCCTAAAGTACGAGCAGTACGTC. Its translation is CASSSSLKYEQYV.

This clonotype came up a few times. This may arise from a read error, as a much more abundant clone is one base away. In nucleotides, the CDR3 is TGTGCCGGCAGTGAATTTAGCGGGGGGGCCAATGAGCAGTTCTTC. Its protein is CAGSEFSGGANEQFF. The rearrangement links TRBV6-1 to TRBJ2-1; TRBD2 matches at 11 bases. Germline CDR1 reads MNHNS; CDR2 reads SASEGT. The length of the CDR3 is 15 residues.

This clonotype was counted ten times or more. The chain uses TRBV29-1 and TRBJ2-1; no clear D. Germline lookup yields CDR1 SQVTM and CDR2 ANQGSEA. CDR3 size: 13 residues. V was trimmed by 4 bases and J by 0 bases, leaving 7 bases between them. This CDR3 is CSVGQSSYNEQFF. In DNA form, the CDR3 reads TGCAGCGTTGGGCAGAGCTCCTACAATGAGCAGTTCTTC.

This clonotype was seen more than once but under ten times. The CDR3 DNA is TGTGCCACCAGCAGTTCCGCCGGGGGGATTGAAGCTTTCTTT. Translation: CATSSSAGGIEAFF. The genes are TRBV15 and TRBJ1-1; a possible D gene is TRBD1 (5 bases). Per germline, CDR1 LNHNV and CDR2 YYDKDF (reference sequence). Trimming took off 3 bases at V and 7 bases at J, with 15 bases between the two ends. This CDR3 is 14 amino acids long. Using reference TRBV15 and TRBJ1-1 for the parts outside the CDR3, the full variable domain is DAMVIQNPRYQVTQFGKPVTLSCSQTLNHNVMYWYQQKSSQAPKLLFHYYDKDFNNEADTPDNFQSRRPNTSFCFLDIRSPGLGDTAMYLCATSSSAGGIEAFFGQGTRLTVV.

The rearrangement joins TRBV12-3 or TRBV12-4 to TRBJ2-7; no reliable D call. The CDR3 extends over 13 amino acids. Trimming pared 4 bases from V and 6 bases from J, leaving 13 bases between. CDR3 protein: CASSYSNLLEQYF. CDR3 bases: TGTGCCAGCAGTTATTCGAATTTGCTCGAGCAGTACTTC.

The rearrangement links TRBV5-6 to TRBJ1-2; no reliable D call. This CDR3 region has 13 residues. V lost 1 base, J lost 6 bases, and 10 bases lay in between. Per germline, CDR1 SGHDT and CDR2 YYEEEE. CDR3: CASSLWSGDGYTF. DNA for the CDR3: TGTGCCAGCAGCTTGTGGTCTGGGGATGGCTACACCTTC.

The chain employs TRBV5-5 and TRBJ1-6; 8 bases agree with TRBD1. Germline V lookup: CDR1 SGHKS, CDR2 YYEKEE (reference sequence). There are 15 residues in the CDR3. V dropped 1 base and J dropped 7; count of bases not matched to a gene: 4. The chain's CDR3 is CASSLNQGANSPLHF. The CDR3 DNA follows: TGTGCCAGCAGCTTGAATCAGGGGGCGAATTCACCCCTCCACTTT.

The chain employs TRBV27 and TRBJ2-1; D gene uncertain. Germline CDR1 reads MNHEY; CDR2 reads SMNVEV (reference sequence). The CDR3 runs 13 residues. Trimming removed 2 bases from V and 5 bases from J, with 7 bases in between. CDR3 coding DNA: TGTGCCAGCAGTTTAATGGTGGACAATGAGCAGTTCTTC. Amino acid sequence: CASSLMVDNEQFF.

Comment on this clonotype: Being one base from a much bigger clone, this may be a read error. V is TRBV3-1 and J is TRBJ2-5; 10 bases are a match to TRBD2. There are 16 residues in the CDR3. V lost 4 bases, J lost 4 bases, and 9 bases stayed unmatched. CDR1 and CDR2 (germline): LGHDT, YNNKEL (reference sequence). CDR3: CASSLAGTSVPETQYF. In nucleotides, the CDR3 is TGTGCCAGCAGCCTAGCCGGGACTAGCGTACCAGAGACCCAGTACTTC.

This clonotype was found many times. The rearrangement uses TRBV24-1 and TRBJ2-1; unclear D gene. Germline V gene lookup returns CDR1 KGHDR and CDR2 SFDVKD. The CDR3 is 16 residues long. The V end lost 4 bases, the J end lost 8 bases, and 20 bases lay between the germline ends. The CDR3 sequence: CATSDPDRAKPHEQFF. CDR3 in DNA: TGTGCCACCAGTGACCCGGATCGGGCAAAGCCCCATGAGCAGTTCTTC.

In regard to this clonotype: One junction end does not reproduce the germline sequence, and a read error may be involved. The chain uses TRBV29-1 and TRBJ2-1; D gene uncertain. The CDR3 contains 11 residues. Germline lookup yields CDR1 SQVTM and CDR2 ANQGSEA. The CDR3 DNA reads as TGCAGCCTAGAAGTAGGCAATGAGCAGTCCTTC. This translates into CSLEVGNEQSF.

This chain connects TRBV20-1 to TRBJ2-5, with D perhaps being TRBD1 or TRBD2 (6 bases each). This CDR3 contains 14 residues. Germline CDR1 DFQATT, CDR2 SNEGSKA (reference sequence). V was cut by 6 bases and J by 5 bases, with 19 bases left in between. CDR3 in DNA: TGCAGTGCAGGGGGAGGCGAGGGTTGGGAGACCCAGTACTTC. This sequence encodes CSAGGGEGWETQYF.

CDR3 nucleotide sequence: TGTGCCAGCAGCTTAGCGACGGATAGGTGGGGGGAGCTGTTTTTT. Amino acid sequence: CASSLATDRWGELFF. This chain joins TRBV7-9 and TRBJ2-2; D ambiguous. The V gene lost 0 bases and the J gene lost 8 bases, with 13 bases spanning the gap. Germline V gene lookup returns CDR1 SEHNR and CDR2 FQNEAQ (reference sequence). This CDR3 spans 15 amino acids.

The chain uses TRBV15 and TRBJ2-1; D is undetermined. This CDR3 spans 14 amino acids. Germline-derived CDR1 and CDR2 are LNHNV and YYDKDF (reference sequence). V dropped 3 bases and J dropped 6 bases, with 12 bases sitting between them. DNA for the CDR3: TGTGCCACCAGCAGCTTAGAACTGGGCAATGAGCAGTTCTTC. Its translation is CATSSLELGNEQFF. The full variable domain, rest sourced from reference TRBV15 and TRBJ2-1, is DAMVIQNPRYQVTQFGKPVTLSCSQTLNHNVMYWYQQKSSQAPKLLFHYYDKDFNNEADTPDNFQSRRPNTSFCFLDIRSPGLGDTAMYLCATSSLELGNEQFFGPGTRLTVL.

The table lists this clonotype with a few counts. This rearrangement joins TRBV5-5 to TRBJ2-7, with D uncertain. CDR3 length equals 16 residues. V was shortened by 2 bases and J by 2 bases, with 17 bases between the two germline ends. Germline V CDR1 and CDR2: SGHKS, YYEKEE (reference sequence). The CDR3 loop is CASSFATTSATYEQYF. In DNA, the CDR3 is TGTGCCAGCAGCTTTGCCACGACGTCGGCGACCTACGAGCAGTACTTC.